The present T cell receptor beta chain was sequenced within a study of T cell responses to AZD1222 COVID-19 vaccine. On the study more broadly: Second doses were pooled across both intervals (about 4 or about 12 weeks).

This clone was picked up one time. The target antigen is unknown. Using immunoSEQ multiplex PCR, the repertoire was profiled, and TCRdb retains in-frame clones only, with some absent. The sample holds some 110,000 clones, 90% to 95% seen once. Study-level findings and limits: Baseline testing showed seropositivity in only five or six AZD1222 recipients. Nearly half of spike-specific TCRs reportedly go after variant regions that carry no mutations.

V dropped 8 bases and J dropped 6 bases, with 18 bases sitting between them. Per germline, CDR1 KGHDR and CDR2 SFDVKD. This CDR3 has 14 amino acids. J is TRBJ2-5 and V is TRBV24-1; no firm D call. This TCR derives from an adult in good health. The sample in question was peripheral blood, obtained on day 0 of AZD1222 vaccination. The CDR3 nucleotides are TGTGCCACCACCCCAGGAAGGCTCAAGAAGACCCAGTACTTC. Translated: CATTPGRLKKTQYF.